This TCR beta chain emerged from a study of shared clonotypes between healthy human individuals. General study findings and limits: Measured sharing among donors was expected to vary with sequencing depth. Represented diversity, genetic and exposure-history alike, was limited by few donors.

Germline V lookup: CDR1 SQVTM, CDR2 ANQGSEA. CDR3 length: 13 amino acids. Between the trimmed V and J ends, which lost 2 bases and 9 bases, there was a span of 14 bases. Cells designated naive CD8 were CD45RO-negative and were positively selected for CCR7, with terminally differentiated effector memory CD45RA+ cells excluded. Every donor, a Caucasian adult, lived in Nashville, Tennessee. In regard to this clone: Its antigen is currently unknown.

The genomic DNA of each subset was split evenly across several immunoSEQ plates. Profiled with immunoSEQ multiplex PCR; TCRdb holds only in-frame clones, not every one. The sample holds around 2,000,000 clones; about 93% are singletons and the top ten take about 1.8%. This chain links TRBV29-1 with TRBJ2-1; D call uncertain. The receptor was derived from a man between 18 and 35 years old in good health. Some clones in this sample may be carry-over from other donors' samples. Sequenced: naive CD8+ T cells from PBMCs. The CDR3 reads CSVELGFGLEQFF. CDR3 nucleotide sequence: TGCAGCGTTGAACTTGGGTTTGGGCTTGAGCAGTTCTTC.